The 27 T cell receptor beta chains presented below share a single source sample, sequenced in a study of regulatory T cells in long-lasting Graves disease (dated by TCRdb to 2020 to 2023). Libraries were prepared through multiplex PCR. The sequencing machine was an Illumina HiSeq 4000. CDR3 regions were amplified by Arm-PCR with iRepertoire HTBI primers to construct TCR beta libraries. The raw public data were reprocessed by TCRdb itself: fastp quality trimming at Q25, MiXCR clonotype calling, in-frame beta chains only. Rows merge per CDR3 protein into single entries with the most common DNA and genes. The sample table contains fewer than 350,000 distinct CDR3 sequences; only one count was recorded for about 20% of them. The ten largest account for roughly 35% of the sample. The time point label, read with the paper, signifies: newly diagnosed GD, antithyroid drugs for less than 3 months. For both TCR sequencing and RNA sequencing, RNA was extracted from PBMCs using TRIzol.

Here the sequenced sample was peripheral blood mononuclear cells (PBMCs), taken at new diagnosis, from a patient treated with antithyroid drugs. These receptors were taken from a female donor with Graves disease.

The chain carries TRBV29-1 and TRBJ2-5, with TRBD2 identical over 10 bases. CDR3 length equals 15 residues. Trimming took 5 bases from V and 4 from J; bases not matched to a gene: 10. Germline values: CDR1 SQVTM, CDR2 ANQGSEA. This CDR3 is CSVWLAGARGETQYF. CDR3 in DNA: TGCAGCGTTTGGCTAGCGGGAGCCCGGGGAGAGACCCAGTACTTC.

The chain recombines TRBV10-3 with TRBJ2-3; D possibly corresponds to TRBD1 (5 bases). The CDR3 runs 16 residues. Germline CDR1 ENHRY, CDR2 SYGVKD. Trimming cost V 7 bases and J 0 bases, with 17 bases left between them. CDR3 nucleotides: TGTGCCATCACCCAGGACATAACTTCTAGCACAGATACGCAGTATTTT. Translation: CAITQDITSSTDTQYF.

On this clonotype: A much larger clone lies one base from this, so it may be a read error. This chain links TRBV13 with TRBJ2-1; 12 bases map to TRBD2. The J call may be faulty, since TRBJ2-7 better matches the DNA end. This CDR3 region has 18 residues. Germline values: CDR1 PRHDT, CDR2 FYEKMQ (reference sequence). The DNA for the CDR3 is TGTGCCAGCAACTTTAGACTAGCGGGAGCGACGAGCTCCTACGAGCAGTACTTC. This codes for CASNFRLAGATSSYEQYF.

This clonotype was recorded at least ten times. This chain connects TRBV2 to TRBJ1-1; no clear D gene. There are 14 residues in the CDR3. With 8 bases removed from V and 0 bases from J, the gap between germline ends came to 13 bases. CDR1 and CDR2 from the germline V gene are SNHLY and FYNNEI. The CDR3 sequence: CASPPREMNTEAFF. CDR3 sequence (DNA): TGTGCCAGCCCCCCGAGGGAAATGAACACTGAAGCTTTCTTT.

The chain has TRBV19 and TRBJ1-2; D not resolved. Germline loops: CDR1 LNHDA, CDR2 SQIVND (reference sequence). V lost 6 bases and J 0 bases, leaving 11 bases between the germline ends. The CDR3 is 14 residues long. CDR3: CASRGSGSNYGYTF. CDR3 DNA: TGTGCCAGTAGGGGCAGCGGATCTAACTATGGCTACACCTTC.

This clonotype was recorded only once. A far larger clone lies a single base away; this is likely a read error. The chain couples TRBV12-3 or TRBV12-4 to TRBJ1-4; D is undetermined. The length of the CDR3 is 15 residues. CDR3 in amino acids: CASSLDRGTNEKLFF. The DNA for the CDR3 is TGTGCCAGCAGCTTAGACCGGGGTACGAATGAAAAACTGTTTTTT.

Concerning this clonotype itself: A much larger clone differs by one base, so this may be a read error. The chain carries TRBV5-1 and TRBJ2-7, with TRBD2 matching 11 bases. V trimming: 3 bases; J trimming: 2 bases; junction bases outside the gene matches: 19. In germline, CDR1 is SGHRS, CDR2 YFSETQ. CDR3 length: 20 residues. The CDR3 nucleotides are TGCGCCAGCAGCTCCCGGGACGGGGAGCCTAGCGGGAGGCGGACCTACGAGCAGTACTTC. It specifies CASSSRDGEPSGRRTYEQYF.

This sequence joins TRBV2 and TRBJ2-1; 12 bases are shared with TRBD2. The germline V gene encodes CDR1 SNHLY and CDR2 FYNNEI. J lost 7 bases, V lost 6 bases, and 10 bases had no gene match. This CDR3 has 16 amino acids. CDR3 nucleotide sequence: TGTGCCAGCAGCCGCAACCTAGCGGGGGGGCCGAATGAGCAGTTCTTC. Translated, it gives CASSRNLAGGPNEQFF.

This clonotype was detected many times. The rearrangement joins TRBV28 to TRBJ2-1; 10 nucleotides line up with TRBD2. The V gene's germline CDR1 is MDHEN and CDR2 SYDVKM. This CDR3 has 14 residues. V was pared by 5 bases and J by 10 bases, with 8 bases of the junction left unmatched. The CDR3 region has the DNA TGTGCCAGCAGTCGACTAGCGGGCTCCAGGGAGCAGTTCTTC. It is translated as CASSRLAGSREQFF. Full variable domain (outside the CDR3, taken from reference TRBV28 and TRBJ2-1): DVKVTQSSRYLVKRTGEKVFLECVQDMDHENMFWYRQDPGLGLRLIYFSYDVKMKEKGDIPEGYSVSREKKERFSLILESASTNQTSMYLCASSRLAGSREQFFGPGTRLTVL.

A few counts support this clonotype. The chain combines TRBV7-9 with TRBJ1-4; 9 bases agree with TRBD1. Germline V lookup: CDR1 SEHNR, CDR2 FQNEAQ (reference sequence). This CDR3 comprises 15 residues. J lost 1 base, V lost 6 bases, and 3 bases had no gene match. The CDR3 region has the DNA TGTGCCAGCAGTCGACAGGGGGAAACTAATGAAAAACTGTTTTTT. Its translation: CASSRQGETNEKLFF. Full variable domain (remainder filled in from reference TRBV7-9 and TRBJ1-4): DTGVSQNPRHKITKRGQNVTFRCDPISEHNRLYWYRQTLGQGPEFLTYFQNEAQLEKSRLLSDRFSAERPKGSFSTLEIQRTEQGDSAMYLCASSRQGETNEKLFFGSGTQLSVL.

Comments on this clonotype: This sequence may be a read error, since a much larger clone differs from it by one base. The V and J genes are TRBV20-1 and TRBJ1-1; no reliable D call. Germline CDR1 is DFQATT and CDR2 is SNEGSKA (reference sequence). The CDR3 is 14 residues long. CDR3 in DNA: TGCAGTGTTAGAGATATCAACGGGGACACTGAAGCTTTCTTT. Encoded protein: CSVRDINGDTEAFF.

This clonotype was observed a handful of times. A read error likely explains this, since a far larger clone differs by one base. The chain combines TRBV7-9 with TRBJ2-1; the match to TRBD2 covers 7 bases. The DNA end is more similar to TRBJ2-7, so the J call may be wrong. The CDR3 has 16 residues. Germline CDR1 is SEHNR and CDR2 is FQNEAQ (reference sequence). The CDR3 DNA follows: TGTGCCAGCAGCTCGCGACTAGCTTTCGTATTCAATGAGCAGTACTTC. It codes for CASSSRLAFVFNEQYF.

Details on this clonotype: One base away lies a much larger clone, so this may be a sequencing read error. The chain couples TRBV10-1 to TRBJ2-3; D may match TRBD1 or TRBD2 (5 bases each). This CDR3 region has 16 residues. Deletions cut 7 bases from V and 9 bases from J, with 26 bases between. CDR1 is WNHNN, CDR2 SYGVQD, per germline (reference sequence). The CDR3 region is CASNQLSPGPPGTQYF. The CDR3 DNA follows: TGCGCCAGCAACCAACTCTCCCCGGGGCCTCCCGGCACGCAGTATTTT.

Many counts were recorded for this clonotype. This chain links TRBV6-1 with TRBJ2-7, with 8 bases identical to TRBD1. The V gene end was trimmed by 7 bases and the J gene end by 1 base; junction bases not matched to a gene: 6. The CDR3 runs to 14 residues. CDR1 is MNHNS, CDR2 SASEGT, per germline. The CDR3 protein is CASTRTGQSYEQYF. The CDR3, as DNA: TGTGCCAGCACCAGGACAGGGCAATCCTACGAGCAGTACTTC.

This clonotype was counted at least ten times. V gene TRBV6-5 combines with J gene TRBJ2-7; possibly TRBD2 for D (6 bases). The V and J ends lost 4 bases and 4 bases respectively, with 14 bases between them. The CDR3 consists of 14 residues. Germline CDR1 and CDR2: MNHEY and SVGAGI. CDR3 sequence: CASSLGRDFYEQYF. CDR3 nucleotides: TGTGCCAGCAGTTTGGGCCGGGACTTTTACGAGCAGTACTTC.

This clonotype appeared a few times. The rearrangement links TRBV7-2 to TRBJ2-1; D is unclear. The V end lost 5 bases, the J end lost 9 bases, and 11 bases lay between the germline ends. The V gene's germline CDR1 is SGHTA and CDR2 FQGNSA. The CDR3 is 12 residues long. The CDR3: CASSSGLGEQFF. DNA for the CDR3: TGTGCCAGCAGCAGTGGCCTGGGTGAGCAGTTCTTC.

This clonotype was observed at least ten times. V gene TRBV20-1 combines with J gene TRBJ1-4; D not resolved. The germline gives CDR1 DFQATT, CDR2 SNEGSKA (reference sequence). The length of the CDR3 is 13 residues. Trimming stripped 2 bases from V and 0 bases from J, with 4 bases between. CDR3 loop: CSARPATNEKLFF. In DNA form, the CDR3 reads TGCAGTGCTAGACCGGCAACTAATGAAAAACTGTTTTTT.

This clonotype was seen more than once but under ten times. The chain employs TRBV25-1 and TRBJ2-7; 9 bases match TRBD1. V dropped 1 base and J dropped 6; count of bases not matched to a gene: 13. From germline, CDR1 is MGHDK and CDR2 SYGVNS. The CDR3 spans 17 residues. Here the CDR3 DNA reads TGTGCCAGCAGTGAATCGGGGACAGGGTTGAGGACTGGCGAGCAGTACTTC. It translates to CASSESGTGLRTGEQYF.

Many counts were recorded for this clonotype. The chain joins TRBV28 to TRBJ1-5, with 9 nucleotides matching TRBD1. V was pared by 6 bases and J by 6 bases, with 9 bases of the junction left unmatched. The CDR3 length is 15 residues. CDR1 is MDHEN, CDR2 SYDVKM, per germline. CDR3 sequence reads: CASSSTGGPLQPQHF. DNA for the CDR3: TGTGCCAGCAGCTCGACAGGGGGGCCACTTCAGCCCCAGCATTTT.

This clonotype appeared a few times. The rearrangement uses TRBV24-1 and TRBJ2-2, with 8 bases fitting TRBD2. The germline V gene has CDR1 KGHDR and CDR2 SFDVKD. With V trimmed by 12 bases and J by 3 bases, 8 bases remained unmatched. The CDR3 loop spans 14 amino acids. The CDR3 region is CAASGGPDTGELFF. DNA for the CDR3: TGTGCCGCAAGCGGGGGTCCGGACACCGGGGAGCTGTTTTTT.

The chain has TRBV24-1 and TRBJ2-1; D may correspond to TRBD1 or TRBD2 (6 bases each). From germline, CDR1 is KGHDR and CDR2 SFDVKD. The germline V and J ends were trimmed by 2 bases and 5 bases, with 18 bases remaining between them. The CDR3 sequence is 17 residues long. Here the CDR3 reads CATSDYKGEERDNEQFF. The DNA of the CDR3 is TGTGCCACCAGTGATTACAAGGGGGAGGAACGGGACAATGAGCAGTTCTTC.

V gene TRBV15 combines with J gene TRBJ2-7, with D possibly matching TRBD2 (8 bases). Germline loops: CDR1 LNHNV, CDR2 YYDKDF (reference sequence). This CDR3 has 16 amino acids. Trimming took off 3 bases at V and 3 bases at J, with 18 bases between the two ends. The CDR3 reads CATSSDGTAGVYEQYF. Here the CDR3 DNA reads TGTGCCACCAGCAGCGACGGGACAGCGGGGGTCTACGAGCAGTACTTC.

This clonotype has only a few counts. This rearrangement joins TRBV28 to TRBJ1-1; a weak D match, TRBD1 (5 bases). This CDR3 contains 14 residues. The V gene lost 2 bases and the J gene lost 4 bases, with 11 bases spanning the gap. Germline V CDR1 and CDR2: MDHEN, SYDVKM. DNA for the CDR3: TGTGCCAGCAGTTTACCAGGGAAGGGCACTGAAGCTTTCTTT. It translates to CASSLPGKGTEAFF.

The sample holds many counts of this clonotype. V and J are TRBV20-1 and TRBJ2-1; D remains ambiguous. Trimming cost V 6 bases and J 10 bases, with 7 bases left between them. CDR3 size: 9 residues. CDR1 is DFQATT and CDR2 is SNEGSKA in the germline V gene (reference sequence). The CDR3 bases are TGCAGTGCCACCTACGAGCAGTTCTTC. Amino acids: CSATYEQFF.

The J gene is TRBJ2-3, the V gene TRBV24-1; 7 nucleotides align to TRBD1. This CDR3 region has 13 residues. V lost 7 bases to trimming and J lost 5 bases; unmatched junction nucleotides: 5. Per the germline V gene, CDR1 is KGHDR and CDR2 is SFDVKD. CDR3 protein: CATSAPGGDTQYF. CDR3 nucleotide sequence: TGTGCCACCAGCGCCCCAGGGGGAGATACGCAGTATTTT.

V is TRBV28 and J is TRBJ2-5; D ambiguous. CDR1 MDHEN and CDR2 SYDVKM come from the germline V gene. With 5 bases removed from V and 8 bases from J, the gap between germline ends came to 12 bases. This CDR3 contains 12 residues. DNA of the CDR3: TGTGCCAGCAGTCCCCCCGCAAGTACCCAGTACTTC. Its protein product is CASSPPASTQYF.

In this sample, this clonotype turned up many times. This rearrangement joins TRBV28 to TRBJ1-1; D gene ambiguous. The CDR3 totals 15 residues. Germline CDR1 MDHEN, CDR2 SYDVKM. V was pared by 5 bases and J by 0 bases, with 13 bases between. CDR3 DNA: TGTGCCAGCAGTCTCGACTCGGACCTGAACACTGAAGCTTTCTTT. This sequence encodes CASSLDSDLNTEAFF. The full variable domain, with the rest looked up from reference TRBV28 and TRBJ1-1, is DVKVTQSSRYLVKRTGEKVFLECVQDMDHENMFWYRQDPGLGLRLIYFSYDVKMKEKGDIPEGYSVSREKKERFSLILESASTNQTSMYLCASSLDSDLNTEAFFGQGTRLTVV.